Following are 26 T cell receptor beta chains from one sample sequenced in a study of blood T cell repertoires in COVID-19. Only in-frame clones appear in the TCRdb table, and some are missing; sequencing was by immunoSEQ multiplex PCR. Here the sample spans about 400,000 clones, 70% to 90% being singletons. The source material was peripheral blood. The receptors originated from a human donor in a cohort sampled during active COVID-19.

About this clone itself: Germline is not matched at one junction end, which may reflect a read error. V usage is TRBV29-1 and J usage is TRBJ2-1; 9 bases align to TRBD2. Germline V CDR1 and CDR2: SQVTM, ANQGSEA. The CDR3 length is 17 residues. CDR3 DNA sequence: TGCAGCGTTGAGCCCTTGAGGGGGACTAGCTCCGACAATGAGCAGTTCTTC. It encodes CSVEPLRGTSSDNEQFF.

The genes are TRBV7-8 and TRBJ2-7; D possibly corresponds to TRBD2 (6 bases). V was cut by 4 bases and J by 4 bases, with 14 bases left in between. Germline V lookup: CDR1 SGHVS, CDR2 FQNEAQ. The CDR3 is made up of 14 amino acids. CDR3 in DNA: TGTGCCAGCAGCTCGCGGGACGGACTATACGAGCAGTACTTC. It yields the protein CASSSRDGLYEQYF.

The DNA of the CDR3 is TGCGCCAGCAGCCCGGGGGGGAGCTCCTACAATGAGCAGTTCTTC. Translating it yields CASSPGGSSYNEQFF. This chain connects TRBV5-1 to TRBJ2-1; 8 bases agree with TRBD2. The CDR3 spans 15 residues. CDR1 SGHRS and CDR2 YFSETQ come from the germline V gene. The trim removed 4 bases at V and 0 bases at J, leaving 3 bases unmatched.

The genes are TRBV10-3 and TRBJ2-3; tentative D call: TRBD1 (6 bases). The V end lost 4 bases, the J end lost 6 bases, and 17 bases lay between the germline ends. The CDR3 consists of 15 residues. Germline V CDR1 and CDR2: ENHRY, SYGVKD. CDR3 nucleotide sequence: TGTGCCATCAGTGCCGGACAGAGGGTGGGGGATACGCAGTATTTT. Translation: CAISAGQRVGDTQYF.

The sample holds one count of this clone. The rearrangement joins TRBV5-1 to TRBJ1-2; TRBD1 aligns across 7 bases. The V gene end was trimmed by 4 bases and the J gene end by 0 bases; junction bases not matched to a gene: 6. Per the germline V gene, CDR1 is SGHRS and CDR2 is YFSETQ. This CDR3 spans 15 amino acids. The CDR3, as DNA: TGCGCCAGCAGCCGCGGACAGGAAGCTAACTATGGCTACACCTTC. Translated: CASSRGQEANYGYTF.

This chain joins TRBV5-1 and TRBJ2-3, with D tentatively TRBD1 (5 bases). Germline CDR1 SGHRS, CDR2 YFSETQ. This CDR3 spans 15 amino acids. Trimming shortened V by 3 bases and J by 0 bases, and 11 bases separated the two germline ends. This CDR3 is CASSSDRSSTDTQYF. CDR3 sequence (DNA): TGCGCCAGCAGCTCAGACAGATCTAGCACAGATACGCAGTATTTT.

This chain connects TRBV6-5 to TRBJ2-7; 8 nucleotides line up with TRBD1. From germline, CDR1 is MNHEY and CDR2 SVGAGI. With V trimmed by 8 bases and J by 3 bases, 6 bases remained unmatched. The CDR3 extends over 13 amino acids. CDR3 nucleotide sequence: TGTGCCAGCTACTCCAGGGGGCGCTACGAGCAGTACTTC. Translated: CASYSRGRYEQYF.

The chain has TRBV7-9 and TRBJ2-7; maybe TRBD1 (6 bases). The CDR3 contains 13 residues. The germline V gene has CDR1 SEHNR and CDR2 FQNEAQ (reference sequence). Between the trimmed V and J ends, which lost 3 bases and 1 base, there was a span of 7 bases. The CDR3 protein is CASSLGASYEQYF. CDR3 coding DNA: TGTGCCAGCAGCTTGGGGGCATCCTACGAGCAGTACTTC.

This clone came up many times. The chain employs TRBV28 and TRBJ2-1, with 8 bases lining up with TRBD2. This CDR3 comprises 15 residues. The V gene end was trimmed by 3 bases and the J gene end by 8 bases; junction bases not matched to a gene: 9. Germline assignment: CDR1 MDHEN and CDR2 SYDVKM. The CDR3 bases are TGTGCCAGCAGTTTGACGACTAGCGTCCGACATGAGCAGTTCTTC. This gives the protein CASSLTTSVRHEQFF.

V gene TRBV18 combines with J gene TRBJ1-2; 7 bases fit TRBD1. Germline V gene data show CDR1 as KGHSH and CDR2 as LQKENI. This CDR3 has 13 amino acids. Trimming removed 6 bases from V and 6 bases from J; junction bases left unmatched: 7. The CDR3 sequence is CASSPGQQDGYTF. As DNA, the CDR3 is TGTGCCAGCTCTCCGGGACAGCAGGATGGCTACACCTTC.

The sample holds a few counts of this clone. CDR3 region: CASSLGRGPFYYGYTF. Written as DNA, the CDR3 is TGTGCCAGCAGCTTGGGCAGGGGGCCCTTTTACTATGGCTACACCTTC. The V call is TRBV5-5, the J call TRBJ1-2, with 8 bases identical to TRBD1. Losses at the gene ends were 0 bases for V and 3 bases for J; bases not matched to a gene: 7. Germline V gives CDR1 SGHKS, CDR2 YYEKEE (reference sequence). The CDR3 loop spans 16 amino acids.

The V gene is TRBV6-5, the J gene TRBJ2-2, with 7 nucleotides matching TRBD2. The CDR3 is made up of 14 amino acids. V lost 6 bases, J lost 4 bases, and 5 bases stayed unmatched. The germline V gene encodes CDR1 MNHEY and CDR2 SVGAGI. The CDR3 region has the DNA TGTGCCAGCAGAGCGGGGCCAGGCACCGGGGAGCTGTTTTTT. It codes for CASRAGPGTGELFF.

This clone was found a few times. The CDR3 spells CAWRQTAEAFF. Here the CDR3 DNA reads TGTGCCTGGAGACAGACAGCCGAAGCTTTCTTT. The rearrangement joins TRBV30 to TRBJ1-1; perhaps TRBD1 as D (5 bases). There are 11 residues in the CDR3. From germline, CDR1 is GTSNPN and CDR2 SVGIG (reference sequence). Deletions cut 3 bases from V and 8 bases from J, with 10 bases between.

This clone was seen ten or more times. One end of the junction does not line up with germline, which may come from a read error. The chain joins TRBV13 to TRBJ1-6; the match to TRBD1 covers 7 bases. The CDR3 is made up of 16 amino acids. From germline, CDR1 is PRHDT and CDR2 FYEKMQ (reference sequence). CDR3 sequence reads: CASSSRTQGYSSPLHF. The DNA for the CDR3 is TGTGCCAGCAGCTCCCGGACACAGGGGTATAGTTCACCCCTCCACTTT.

There are a few counts of this clone. The chain joins TRBV6-5 to TRBJ1-5; no clear D gene. Per germline, CDR1 MNHEY and CDR2 SVGAGI. Between the trimmed V and J ends, which lost 5 bases and 6 bases, there was a span of 8 bases. The CDR3 runs 12 residues. CDR3 nucleotides: TGTGCCAGCAGTCGCCCGGGTCAGCCCCAGCATTTT. This encodes CASSRPGQPQHF.

The chain employs TRBV5-1 and TRBJ2-2; tentative D call: TRBD2 (5 bases). The germline V gene encodes CDR1 SGHRS and CDR2 YFSETQ. The CDR3 has 15 residues. The V end lost 0 bases, the J end lost 5 bases, and 11 bases lay between the germline ends. The CDR3 region is CASSLEGGRTGELFF. DNA of the CDR3: TGCGCCAGCAGCTTGGAAGGAGGTCGAACCGGGGAGCTGTTTTTT. The complete variable domain, with remaining parts taken from reference TRBV5-1 and TRBJ2-2, reads KAGVTQTPRYLIKTRGQQVTLSCSPISGHRSVSWYQQTPGQGLQFLFEYFSETQRNKGNFPGRFSGRQFSNSRSEMNVSTLELGDSALYLCASSLEGGRTGELFFGEGSRLTVL.

This clone was observed a few times. The chain employs TRBV2 and TRBJ1-3; D remains ambiguous. Per the germline V gene, CDR1 is SNHLY and CDR2 is FYNNEI. V was trimmed by 1 base and J by 4 bases, leaving 8 bases between them. This CDR3 is built from 14 residues. The CDR3: CASSEGLSGNTIYF. CDR3 nucleotides: TGTGCCAGCAGTGAAGGACTTTCCGGAAACACCATATATTTT.

V gene TRBV4-2 combines with J gene TRBJ1-2; maybe TRBD1 (6 bases). Trimming took 1 base from V and 4 from J, leaving 13 bases between them. This CDR3 region has 15 residues. Germline V gene sequence: CDR1 LGHNA, CDR2 YNFKEQ. The chain's CDR3 is CASSQGEGEIYGYTF. The CDR3 nucleotides are TGTGCCAGCAGCCAAGGGGAGGGGGAGATCTATGGCTACACCTTC.

The chain recombines TRBV9 with TRBJ2-2, with TRBD2 matching over 8 bases. V was pared by 0 bases and J by 9 bases, with 7 bases of the junction left unmatched. The CDR3 is 15 amino acids. The germline V gene encodes CDR1 SGDLS and CDR2 YYNGEE. The CDR3 DNA is TGTGCCAGCAGCGTAGCGGGAGGGCAAATCCGGGAGCTGTTTTTT. It specifies CASSVAGGQIRELFF. Full variable domain (remainder filled in from reference TRBV9 and TRBJ2-2): DSGVTQTPKHLITATGQRVTLRCSPRSGDLSVYWYQQSLDQGLQFLIQYYNGEERAKGNILERFSAQQFPDLHSELNLSSLELGDSALYFCASSVAGGQIRELFFGEGSRLTVL.

This chain joins TRBV7-8 and TRBJ2-6, with 8 positions matching TRBD2. The CDR3 totals 18 residues. Trimming cost V 0 bases and J 0 bases; bases outside gene matches: 4. CDR1 and CDR2 (germline): SGHVS, FQNEAQ. CDR3 sequence (DNA): TGTGCCAGCAGCTTAGCTGCTAGCGGGCCCTCTGGGGCCAACGTCCTGACTTTC. It codes for CASSLAASGPSGANVLTF.

This chain links TRBV28 with TRBJ2-7; a possible D gene is TRBD1 (6 bases). V was pared by 7 bases and J by 3 bases, with 16 bases between. The CDR3 spans 14 residues. The germline gives CDR1 MDHEN, CDR2 SYDVKM. CDR3 residues: CASTPPGQDYEQYF. CDR3 coding DNA: TGTGCCAGCACCCCCCCGGGACAAGACTACGAGCAGTACTTC.

The V gene is TRBV11-2, the J gene TRBJ2-2; the match to TRBD2 covers 12 bases. The CDR3 totals 18 residues. Trimming at V came to 0 bases and at J to 4 bases, leaving 6 bases not matched to a gene. CDR1 and CDR2 from the germline V gene are SGHAT and FQNNGV. The CDR3 is CASSLDRRTSGITGELFF. The DNA of the CDR3 is TGTGCCAGCAGCTTAGATCGGCGGACTAGCGGGATCACCGGGGAGCTGTTTTTT. Full variable domain (remainder filled in from reference TRBV11-2 and TRBJ2-2): EAGVAQSPRYKIIEKRQSVAFWCNPISGHATLYWYQQILGQGPKLLIQFQNNGVVDDSQLPKDRFSAERLKGVDSTLKIQPAKLEDSAVYLCASSLDRRTSGITGELFFGEGSRLTVL.

V is TRBV6-5 and J is TRBJ2-1; D might be TRBD1 (5 bases). CDR1 MNHEY and CDR2 SVGAGI come from the germline V gene. V dropped 7 bases and J dropped 8 bases, with 21 bases sitting between them. The CDR3 loop spans 15 amino acids. The CDR3 reads CASTPTARVRHEQFF. CDR3 nucleotide sequence: TGTGCCAGCACCCCAACCGCCAGGGTCAGGCATGAGCAGTTCTTC.

V and J are TRBV28 and TRBJ2-1; TRBD2 aligns across 7 bases. The CDR3 covers 17 residues. With 7 bases clipped from V and 1 base from J, the junction kept 13 bases outside the gene matches. CDR1 MDHEN and CDR2 SYDVKM come from the germline V gene. The CDR3 spells CASNHMGGLGSYNEQFF. The CDR3, as DNA: TGTGCCAGCAATCATATGGGAGGGCTCGGTTCCTACAATGAGCAGTTCTTC.

The rearrangement uses TRBV23-1 and TRBJ1-1; possible D gene TRBD1, 6 bases. TRBV23-1 qualifies as an ORF whose function is uncertain. The length of the CDR3 is 16 residues. V was shortened by 10 bases and J by 1 base, with 22 bases between the two germline ends. CDR3 in amino acids: CAIRNTDRFRNTEAFF. The CDR3 region has the DNA TGCGCCATCCGGAACACCGACAGGTTTCGGAACACTGAAGCTTTCTTT.

The chain links TRBV11-2 to TRBJ1-1, with TRBD1 identical over 7 bases. The CDR3 has 13 amino acids. The trim removed 4 bases at V and 5 bases at J, leaving 4 bases unmatched. CDR1 SGHAT and CDR2 FQNNGV come from the germline V gene. The CDR3, as DNA: TGTGCCAGCAGCTCCGCAGGGGGGACTGAAGCTTTCTTT. This encodes CASSSAGGTEAFF.